This record covers a single TCR beta chain. Its antigen remains unidentified. CDR1 SGHRS and CDR2 YFSETQ come from the germline V gene. This CDR3 contains 15 residues. The V segment lost 4 bases and the J segment 2 bases; nucleotides outside the gene matches: 5. The sample belongs to a study of T cell repertoires in cytomegalovirus infection. The wider study: Evidence of both CMV infection and a matching HLA type came from public TCR beta signatures. General observations from the study: People with CMV and the relevant HLA were identified by cumulative public TCR beta family frequency.

TCRdb re-analysed the reads in MiXCR, keeping a single row per CDR3 protein. The sample consists of about 330,000 distinct CDR3 sequences, about 35% of them appearing once. This sequence originates from a human donor in good health (CMV status not recorded). Some clones in this sample may be carry-over from other donors' samples. The chain carries TRBV5-1 and TRBJ1-2; 10 nucleotides match TRBD1. The sequencing here drew on cultured PBMCs, taken from culture after CMV antigen stimulation. The CDR3 coding sequence is TGCGCCAGCAGCACCACGGGACAGGGGAACTATGGCTACACCTTC. It is translated as CASSTTGQGNYGYTF.